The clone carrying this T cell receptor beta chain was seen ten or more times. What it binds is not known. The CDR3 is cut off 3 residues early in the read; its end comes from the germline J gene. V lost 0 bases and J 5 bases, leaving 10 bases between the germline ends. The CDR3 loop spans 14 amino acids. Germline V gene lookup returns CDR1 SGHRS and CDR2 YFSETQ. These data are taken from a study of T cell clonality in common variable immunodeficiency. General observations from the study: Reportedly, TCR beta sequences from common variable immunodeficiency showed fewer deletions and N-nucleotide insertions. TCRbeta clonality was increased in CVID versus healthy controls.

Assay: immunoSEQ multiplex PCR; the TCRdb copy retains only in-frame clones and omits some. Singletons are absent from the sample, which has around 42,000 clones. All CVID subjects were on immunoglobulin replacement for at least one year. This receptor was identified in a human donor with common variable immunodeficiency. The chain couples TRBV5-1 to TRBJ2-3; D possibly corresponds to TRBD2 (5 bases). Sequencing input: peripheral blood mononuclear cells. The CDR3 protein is CASSLVEGLDTQYF. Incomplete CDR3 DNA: TGCGCCAGCAGCTTGGTAGAGGGTCTAGATACG.